This TCR beta chain was retrieved from a study of blood T cell repertoires in COVID-19. The CDR3 has 13 amino acids. Germline V gives CDR1 LNHDA, CDR2 SQIVND (reference sequence). V lost 7 bases to trimming and J lost 9 bases, with 15 bases between them. Authors' processing steps: Estimates of nucleated cell counts were drawn from the amplification of reference gene primers. Produced via immunoSEQ multiplex PCR; TCRdb's table is partial and in-frame only. V, J and clone size reflect that table, while D and trimming were determined from the DNA. The table lists some 250,000 clones, more than 75% of them singletons.

The specimen sequenced was peripheral blood. The receptor was derived from a woman under 40 who had recovered from COVID-19. The chain joins TRBV19 to TRBJ2-2; D uncertain. The CDR3, as DNA: TGTGCCAGTACGATGAACCGAGGCCGGGAGCTGTTTTTT. Protein sequence: CASTMNRGRELFF. Full variable domain (remainder filled in from reference TRBV19 and TRBJ2-2): DGGITQSPKYLFRKEGQNVTLSCEQNLNHDAMYWYRQDPGQGLRLIYYSQIVNDFQKGDIAEGYSVSREKKESFPLTVTSAQKNPTAFYLCASTMNRGRELFFGEGSRLTVL.